This T cell receptor (beta chain) was found in a study of blood T cell repertoires in COVID-19. In the original analysis: Quantification of nucleated cells was approximated via reference gene primer amplification. Sequencing was performed with immunoSEQ multiplex PCR; in TCRdb, only in-frame clones are kept and a portion is missing. V and J calls and clone size are given by that table; D and trimming were obtained from the DNA. The sample carries 350,000 to 400,000 clones, around 88% recorded once. CDR1 and CDR2 (germline): SQVTM, ANQGSEA. This CDR3 contains 15 residues. Trimming removed 4 bases from V and 2 bases from J, with 14 bases in between.

V usage is TRBV29-1 and J usage is TRBJ2-2; a possible D gene is TRBD1 (7 bases). What was sequenced was peripheral blood. This sequence originates from a woman aged 60-75 years with COVID-19, enrolled during active disease. CDR3 bases: TGCAGCGTTGGGGGGAGGACAGGAAACACCGGGGAGCTGTTTTTT. It yields the protein CSVGGRTGNTGELFF.